A selection of T cell receptor beta chains follows, all from one sample in a study of shared clonotypes between healthy human individuals. Measured with immunoSEQ multiplex PCR; TCRdb has only the in-frame clones, and not every one. The data contain about 2,200,000 clones, about 93% of them seen just once; the ten biggest clones take up more than 1.5%. What was sequenced was naive CD8+ T cells from PBMCs. These TCRs come from a man aged 18 to 35 in good health. Some clones in this sample may be carry-over from other donors' samples. Each CDR3 is given with its conserved first and last residue. A D gene is named only where the DNA matches it firmly. Rows may omit the clone size; those that give it use once, few, many or a size class.

v_call: TRBV2; j_call: TRBJ2-7; cdr3_length: 14; clone_size: NA; d_call: NA; cdr3_aa: CASRAGSSSYEQYF; cdr3_nt: TGTGCCAGCAGGGCGGGGAGTTCCTCCTACGAGCAGTACTTC
v_call: TRBV19; j_call: TRBJ2-5; cdr3_length: 14; clone_size: NA; d_call: TRBD1; cdr3_aa: CASSWDRAEETQYF; cdr3_nt: TGTGCCAGTAGTTGGGACAGGGCTGAAGAGACCCAGTACTTC
v_call: TRBV18; j_call: TRBJ1-2; cdr3_length: 14; clone_size: NA; d_call: NA; cdr3_aa: CASSPSAQLYGYTF; cdr3_nt: TGTGCCAGCTCACCCTCCGCGCAGTTGTATGGCTACACCTTC
v_call: TRBV4-2; j_call: TRBJ2-3; cdr3_length: 17; clone_size: NA; d_call: TRBD2; cdr3_aa: CASSQVWRESSTDTQYF; cdr3_nt: TGTGCCAGCAGCCAAGTTTGGCGGGAGAGTAGCACAGATACGCAGTATTTT
v_call: TRBV7-8; j_call: TRBJ2-7; cdr3_length: 14; clone_size: once; d_call: NA; cdr3_aa: CASSLDVNSYEQYF; cdr3_nt: TGTGCCAGCAGCTTAGATGTGAATTCCTACGAGCAGTACTTC
v_call: TRBV7-9; j_call: TRBJ2-7; cdr3_length: 16; clone_size: NA; d_call: TRBD2; cdr3_aa: CASSSEPGLGYYEQYF; cdr3_nt: TGTGCCAGCAGCTCCGAACCGGGACTAGGATATTACGAGCAGTACTTC
v_call: TRBV5-1; j_call: TRBJ2-1; cdr3_length: 13; clone_size: NA; d_call: TRBD2; cdr3_aa: CASTSGSLIEQFF; cdr3_nt: TGCGCCAGTACTAGCGGGAGTTTGATTGAGCAGTTCTTC
v_call: TRBV4-1; j_call: TRBJ2-7; cdr3_length: 17; clone_size: NA; d_call: TRBD2; cdr3_aa: CASSPGLAGGGSYEQYF; cdr3_nt: TGCGCCAGCAGCCCGGGACTAGCGGGAGGCGGGTCGTACGAGCAGTACTTC
v_call: TRBV4-1; j_call: TRBJ1-2; cdr3_length: 13; clone_size: NA; d_call: NA; cdr3_aa: CASSQDPLGGYTF; cdr3_nt: TGCGCCAGCAGCCAAGATCCCCTGGGGGGCTACACCTTC
v_call: TRBV7-9; j_call: TRBJ2-3; cdr3_length: 12; clone_size: once; d_call: NA; cdr3_aa: CASSPFGDTQYF; cdr3_nt: TGTGCCAGCAGCCCTTTCGGAGATACGCAGTATTTT
v_call: TRBV7-9; j_call: TRBJ1-5; cdr3_length: 16; clone_size: few; d_call: TRBD1; cdr3_aa: CASSSTRTGANQPQHF; cdr3_nt: TGTGCCAGCAGCTCCACAAGGACAGGGGCGAATCAGCCCCAGCATTTT
v_call: TRBV11-2; j_call: TRBJ2-5; cdr3_length: 10; clone_size: NA; d_call: NA; cdr3_aa: CASSSGSQYF; cdr3_nt: TGTGCCAGCAGTTCAGGGTCCCAGTACTTC
v_call: TRBV7-9; j_call: TRBJ2-7; cdr3_length: 12; clone_size: NA; d_call: NA; cdr3_aa: CASSLAPYEQYF; cdr3_nt: TGTGCCAGCAGCCTTGCCCCCTACGAGCAGTACTTC
v_call: TRBV6-5; j_call: TRBJ1-2; cdr3_length: 14; clone_size: NA; d_call: NA; cdr3_aa: CASSYGVTAWGYTF; cdr3_nt: TGTGCCAGCAGTTACGGGGTCACAGCGTGGGGCTACACCTTC
v_call: TRBV4-1; j_call: TRBJ2-4; cdr3_length: 15; clone_size: NA; d_call: NA; cdr3_aa: CASSLIMGAKNIQYF; cdr3_nt: TGCGCCAGCAGCCTTATAATGGGGGCCAAAAACATTCAGTACTTC
v_call: TRBV28; j_call: TRBJ1-1; cdr3_length: 13; clone_size: few; d_call: NA; cdr3_aa: CASTVQTYTEAFF; cdr3_nt: TGTGCCAGCACCGTGCAGACGTACACTGAAGCTTTCTTT
v_call: TRBV27; j_call: TRBJ2-1; cdr3_length: 21; clone_size: NA; d_call: TRBD1; cdr3_aa: CASIARPGQLMSMGSYNEQFF; cdr3_nt: TGTGCCAGCATCGCTCGGCCGGGACAGCTCATGAGTATGGGCTCCTACAATGAGCAGTTCTTC
v_call: TRBV19; j_call: TRBJ1-5; cdr3_length: 12; clone_size: once; d_call: NA; cdr3_aa: CASSISGQPQHF; cdr3_nt: TGTGCCAGTAGTATTTCGGGGCAGCCCCAGCATTTT
v_call: TRBV6-1; j_call: TRBJ2-1; cdr3_length: 15; clone_size: NA; d_call: TRBD1; cdr3_aa: CASSLTTGGYNEQFF; cdr3_nt: TGTGCCAGCAGCCTTACGACAGGGGGCTACAATGAGCAGTTCTTC
v_call: TRBV28; j_call: TRBJ1-1; cdr3_length: 13; clone_size: NA; d_call: NA; cdr3_aa: CASTSGGRTEAFF; cdr3_nt: TGTGCCAGCACCTCGGGGGGCCGGACTGAAGCTTTCTTT
v_call: TRBV9; j_call: TRBJ2-5; cdr3_length: 14; clone_size: NA; d_call: NA; cdr3_aa: CASSVVGSGETQYF; cdr3_nt: TGTGCCAGCAGCGTAGTCGGGAGTGGAGAGACCCAGTACTTC
v_call: TRBV6-1; j_call: TRBJ1-4; cdr3_length: 14; clone_size: NA; d_call: NA; cdr3_aa: CASSEAGRGGKLFF; cdr3_nt: TGTGCCAGCAGTGAAGCTGGGAGGGGTGGAAAACTGTTTTTT
v_call: TRBV27; j_call: TRBJ2-7; cdr3_length: 16; clone_size: once; d_call: NA; cdr3_aa: CASSSYFPSPLYEQYF; cdr3_nt: TGTGCCAGCAGTTCTTATTTTCCGTCCCCCCTCTACGAGCAGTACTTC
v_call: TRBV29-1; j_call: TRBJ2-7; cdr3_length: 15; clone_size: NA; d_call: TRBD1; cdr3_aa: CSVARMGQAAYEQYF; cdr3_nt: TGCAGCGTTGCTCGCATGGGACAGGCGGCCTACGAGCAGTACTTC
v_call: TRBV10-3; j_call: TRBJ2-7; cdr3_length: 14; clone_size: NA; d_call: TRBD1; cdr3_aa: CAISKTGVSYEQYF; cdr3_nt: TGTGCCATCAGTAAGACAGGGGTCTCCTACGAGCAGTACTTC
v_call: TRBV2; j_call: TRBJ2-5; cdr3_length: 14; clone_size: NA; d_call: NA; cdr3_aa: CASGQLGVGETQYF; cdr3_nt: TGTGCCAGCGGCCAACTAGGAGTTGGAGAGACCCAGTACTTC
v_call: TRBV27; j_call: TRBJ2-1; cdr3_length: 13; clone_size: NA; d_call: NA; cdr3_aa: CASSSRVYNEQFF; cdr3_nt: TGTGCCAGCAGTTCCCGGGTTTACAATGAGCAGTTCTTC
v_call: TRBV5-1; j_call: TRBJ2-7; cdr3_length: 14; clone_size: NA; d_call: TRBD1; cdr3_aa: CASSFRQGTYEQYF; cdr3_nt: TGCGCCAGCAGCTTTCGACAGGGAACCTACGAGCAGTACTTC
v_call: TRBV7-9; j_call: TRBJ2-7; cdr3_length: 15; clone_size: NA; d_call: NA; cdr3_aa: CASSTQGRNSYEQYF; cdr3_nt: TGTGCCAGCAGCACACAGGGCCGAAACTCCTACGAGCAGTACTTC
v_call: TRBV25-1; j_call: TRBJ2-7; cdr3_length: 16; clone_size: NA; d_call: NA; cdr3_aa: CASSEWVTELIYEQYF; cdr3_nt: TGTGCCAGCAGTGAATGGGTGACAGAACTTATCTACGAGCAGTACTTC
v_call: TRBV5-6; j_call: TRBJ2-2; cdr3_length: 13; clone_size: NA; d_call: NA; cdr3_aa: CASSFGDTGELFF; cdr3_nt: TGTGCCAGCAGCTTCGGAGACACCGGGGAGCTGTTTTTT
v_call: TRBV5-6; j_call: TRBJ2-3; cdr3_length: 15; clone_size: NA; d_call: TRBD2; cdr3_aa: CASGNAGDRTDTQYF; cdr3_nt: TGTGCCAGCGGGAACGCGGGAGATCGCACAGATACGCAGTATTTT
v_call: TRBV5-6; j_call: TRBJ1-1; cdr3_length: 15; clone_size: NA; d_call: NA; cdr3_aa: CASSLAPRMNTEAFF; cdr3_nt: TGTGCCAGCAGCTTGGCTCCAAGAATGAACACTGAAGCTTTCTTT
v_call: TRBV5-5; j_call: TRBJ2-7; cdr3_length: 16; clone_size: few; d_call: NA; cdr3_aa: CASSLDMTTQVYEQYF; cdr3_nt: TGTGCCAGCAGCTTGGATATGACTACCCAGGTCTACGAGCAGTACTTC
v_call: TRBV28; j_call: TRBJ2-7; cdr3_length: 14; clone_size: NA; d_call: TRBD1; cdr3_aa: CASRRTGGAGEQYF; cdr3_nt: TGTGCCAGCAGGAGAACAGGGGGCGCGGGGGAGCAGTACTTC
v_call: TRBV19; j_call: TRBJ2-7; cdr3_length: 11; clone_size: NA; d_call: NA; cdr3_aa: CASGPYYEQYF; cdr3_nt: TGTGCCTCCGGGCCCTACTACGAGCAGTACTTC
v_call: TRBV19; j_call: TRBJ2-3; cdr3_length: 13; clone_size: NA; d_call: TRBD2; cdr3_aa: CASLAGYGDTQYF; cdr3_nt: TGTGCCTCTCTAGCGGGATATGGAGATACGCAGTATTTT
v_call: TRBV27; j_call: TRBJ2-4; cdr3_length: 16; clone_size: NA; d_call: NA; cdr3_aa: CASSLSSPGPKNIQYF; cdr3_nt: TGTGCCAGCAGTTTATCGTCGCCAGGACCGAAAAACATTCAGTACTTC
v_call: TRBV4-3; j_call: TRBJ2-4; cdr3_length: 16; clone_size: NA; d_call: TRBD2; cdr3_aa: CASSQRLAGSKNIQYF; cdr3_nt: TGCGCCAGCAGCCAGAGGCTAGCGGGTTCCAAAAACATTCAGTACTTC
v_call: TRBV4-3; j_call: TRBJ2-1; cdr3_length: 18; clone_size: NA; d_call: TRBD1; cdr3_aa: CASSQGVGGQGAYNEQFF; cdr3_nt: TGCGCCAGCAGCCAAGGAGTGGGGGGACAGGGGGCATACAATGAGCAGTTCTTC
v_call: TRBV27; j_call: TRBJ1-1; cdr3_length: 13; clone_size: NA; d_call: NA; cdr3_aa: CASNDRMNTEAFF; cdr3_nt: TGTGCCAGCAATGACAGGATGAACACTGAAGCTTTCTTT
v_call: TRBV11-2; j_call: TRBJ1-2; cdr3_length: 15; clone_size: NA; d_call: NA; cdr3_aa: CASSLGGLLDYGYTF; cdr3_nt: TGTGCCAGCAGCTTAGGGGGGCTCCTTGACTATGGCTACACCTTC
v_call: TRBV4-3; j_call: TRBJ1-4; cdr3_length: 15; clone_size: NA; d_call: TRBD1; cdr3_aa: CASSHDRGTNEKLFF; cdr3_nt: TGCGCCAGCAGCCATGACAGGGGAACTAATGAAAAACTGTTTTTT
v_call: TRBV7-8; j_call: TRBJ2-2; cdr3_length: 15; clone_size: once; d_call: TRBD2; cdr3_aa: CASSPAGFFTGELFF; cdr3_nt: TGTGCCAGCAGCCCAGCGGGGTTTTTCACCGGGGAGCTGTTTTTT
v_call: TRBV5-6; j_call: TRBJ2-7; cdr3_length: 13; clone_size: NA; d_call: TRBD1; cdr3_aa: CASNLDRAYEQYF; cdr3_nt: TGTGCCAGCAACCTGGACAGGGCCTACGAGCAGTACTTC
v_call: TRBV7-2; j_call: TRBJ2-3; cdr3_length: 19; clone_size: NA; d_call: TRBD2; cdr3_aa: CASSFFRLAGGPGGDTQYF; cdr3_nt: TGTGCCAGCAGCTTCTTCCGACTAGCGGGAGGGCCCGGGGGAGATACGCAGTATTTT
v_call: TRBV21-1; j_call: TRBJ1-5; cdr3_length: 16; clone_size: NA; d_call: NA; cdr3_aa: CASSQNFLGSNQPQHF; cdr3_nt: TGTGCCAGCAGCCAAAATTTCCTTGGTAGCAATCAGCCCCAGCATTTT
v_call: TRBV25-1; j_call: TRBJ2-2; cdr3_length: 16; clone_size: NA; d_call: TRBD2; cdr3_aa: CASSGLAGASTGELFF; cdr3_nt: TGTGCCAGCAGCGGACTAGCGGGAGCGAGTACCGGGGAGCTGTTTTTT
v_call: TRBV6-6; j_call: TRBJ1-4; cdr3_length: 14; clone_size: NA; d_call: NA; cdr3_aa: CASSYSAGSEKLFF; cdr3_nt: TGTGCCAGCAGTTACTCAGCAGGGAGCGAAAAACTGTTTTTT
v_call: TRBV9; j_call: TRBJ1-1; cdr3_length: 18; clone_size: NA; d_call: NA; cdr3_aa: CASSPRSLMGGMNTEAFF; cdr3_nt: TGTGCCAGCAGCCCCCGTAGCCTTATGGGGGGTATGAACACTGAAGCTTTCTTT
v_call: TRBV9; j_call: TRBJ2-3; cdr3_length: 14; clone_size: NA; d_call: TRBD2; cdr3_aa: CASSASGNADTQYF; cdr3_nt: TGTGCCAGCAGCGCTAGCGGGAATGCAGATACGCAGTATTTT
v_call: TRBV2; j_call: TRBJ1-1; cdr3_length: 15; clone_size: NA; d_call: TRBD1; cdr3_aa: CASSGDRSMNTEAFF; cdr3_nt: TGTGCCAGCAGCGGGGACAGATCTATGAACACTGAAGCTTTCTTT
v_call: TRBV13; j_call: TRBJ2-3; cdr3_length: 17; clone_size: NA; d_call: TRBD1; cdr3_aa: CASSPAGTGYGTDTQYF; cdr3_nt: TGTGCCAGCAGCCCGGCCGGGACAGGGTACGGCACAGATACGCAGTATTTT
v_call: TRBV28; j_call: TRBJ2-7; cdr3_length: 14; clone_size: NA; d_call: TRBD2; cdr3_aa: CASTRLARSYEQYF; cdr3_nt: TGTGCCAGCACCAGACTAGCGCGCTCCTACGAGCAGTACTTC
v_call: TRBV27; j_call: TRBJ2-1; cdr3_length: 12; clone_size: NA; d_call: NA; cdr3_aa: CASSLGRGEQFF; cdr3_nt: TGTGCCAGCAGTTTGGGACGGGGGGAGCAGTTCTTC